Each of the 9 T cell receptor beta chains below was sequenced from the same sample in a study of OX40 agonist ivuxolimab in advanced cancers. Some clones are missing from TCRdb's copy, which holds only in-frame ones; the method was immunoSEQ multiplex PCR. The table shows 20,000 to 25,000 clones, with around 80% occurring only once. This specimen was CD4+ or CD8+ T cells sorted from blood, taken in a trial of the OX40 agonist ivuxolimab. The receptors here all came from an adult with an advanced solid tumor such as melanoma, head and neck, liver or kidney cancer.

The CDR3 coding sequence is TGTGCCAGCAGACCGGGACTAGCGGGACCCGGCTCCTACGAGCAGTACTTC. Residues: CASRPGLAGPGSYEQYF. The J gene is TRBJ2-7, the V gene TRBV28, with 13 bases matching TRBD2. V dropped 6 bases and J dropped 0; count of bases not matched to a gene: 8. This CDR3 has 17 amino acids. The V gene's germline CDR1 is MDHEN and CDR2 SYDVKM.

The V gene is TRBV21-1, the J gene TRBJ2-7; no check of the table's D call, TRBD1, against the DNA was made. TRBV21-1 represents a pseudogene. The CDR3 extends over 11 amino acids. CDR3 DNA: TGTGCCAGCAACACAGTCTACGAGCAGTACTTC. Translation gives CASNTVYEQYF.

The chain uses TRBV6-1 and TRBJ2-7, with D perhaps TRBD2 (6 bases). The CDR3 loop spans 16 amino acids. The germline gives CDR1 MNHNS, CDR2 SASEGT. Deletions cut 2 bases from V and 3 bases from J, with 17 bases between. Here the CDR3 reads CASSERVGGLGYEQYF. CDR3 coding DNA: TGTGCCAGCAGTGAAAGGGTGGGAGGACTCGGCTACGAGCAGTACTTC.

The chain employs TRBV10-1 and TRBJ2-3, with 11 bases that match TRBD2. Germline V lookup: CDR1 WNHNN, CDR2 SYGVQD (reference sequence). This CDR3 is built from 17 residues. With V trimmed by 3 bases and J by 2 bases, 7 bases remained unmatched. Here the CDR3 DNA reads TGCGCCAGCAGTGATCTCGTAGCGGGAGGGGTCACAGATACGCAGTATTTT. Protein sequence: CASSDLVAGGVTDTQYF.

The chain is built from TRBV4-1 and TRBJ1-1; D may be TRBD1 (5 bases). V lost 0 bases to trimming and J lost 10 bases, with 15 bases between them. The germline CDR1 and CDR2 sequences are MGHRA and YSYEKL. The CDR3 sequence is 14 residues long. CDR3 protein: CASSQDSGSSGAFF. DNA of the CDR3: TGCGCCAGCAGCCAAGATTCAGGGAGTTCTGGAGCTTTCTTT.

The chain recombines TRBV9 with TRBJ1-4; 9 bases are shared with TRBD1. The J segment lost 11 bases and the V segment lost 4 bases, leaving 9 bases of the junction unmatched. The CDR3 has 14 amino acids. Germline CDR1 reads SGDLS; CDR2 reads YYNGEE. The CDR3 region is CASSLGTGLEKLFF. The CDR3 nucleotides are TGTGCCAGCAGCTTGGGGACAGGGTTGGAGAAACTGTTTTTT.

The chain employs TRBV11-3 and TRBJ1-6, with 7 bases lining up with TRBD1. The germline gives CDR1 SGHNT, CDR2 YENEEA. Trimming cost V 4 bases and J 6 bases; bases outside gene matches: 6. This CDR3 is 15 amino acids long. CDR3 region: CASSSRTGANSPLHF. The CDR3 bases are TGTGCCAGCAGCTCCCGAACAGGGGCTAATTCACCCCTCCACTTT. The full variable domain, in which reference TRBV11-3 and TRBJ1-6 provide the parts outside the CDR3, is EAGVVQSPRYKIIEKKQPVAFWCNPISGHNTLYWYLQNLGQGPELLIRYENEEAVDDSQLPKDRFSAERLKGVDSTLKIQPAELGDSAVYLCASSSRTGANSPLHFGNGTRLTVT.

A few counts support this clone. This chain links TRBV5-4 with TRBJ1-2; the D gene is possibly TRBD1 (6 bases). CDR3 size: 13 residues. CDR1 SGHNT and CDR2 YYREEE come from the germline V gene (reference sequence). V lost 0 bases to trimming and J lost 7 bases, with 10 bases between them. The chain's CDR3 is CASSLVGAGGYTF. The CDR3, as DNA: TGTGCCAGCAGCTTGGTGGGGGCTGGTGGCTACACCTTC. Looking up the rest from reference TRBV5-4 and TRBJ1-2 gives the full variable domain: ETGVTQSPTHLIKTRGQQVTLRCSSQSGHNTVSWYQQALGQGPQFIFQYYREEENGRGNFPPRFSGLQFPNYSSELNVNALELDDSALYLCASSLVGAGGYTFGSGTRLTVV.

The chain links TRBV19 to TRBJ2-7; a possible D gene is TRBD1 (6 bases). V was cut by 1 base and J by 6 bases, with 10 bases left in between. This CDR3 contains 13 residues. Germline V gene sequence: CDR1 LNHDA, CDR2 SQIVND (reference sequence). The CDR3 region has the DNA TGTGCCAGTAGTATAGCCAGGGGCCGCGAGCAGTACTTC. Translation: CASSIARGREQYF.